The present entry profiles one T cell receptor beta chain with its context. Its antigen remains unknown. A much larger clone lies a single base off, so this may be a read error. This specimen comes from a study of post-analysis software for immune sequencing data. Study-wide points: Roughly 5 TRBV segments, TRBV5-6, TRBV5-1 and TRBV20-1 among them, were found more frequent in patients than controls. Same-batch preparations were strongly co-clustered by F measure. Diversity measured as normalized Chao1 was significantly lower in multiple sclerosis patients than in controls.

The CDR3 runs to 16 residues. The library was made from cDNA and included unique molecular identifiers. MiXCR was run by TCRdb on the PCR reads, yielding one entry per CDR3 protein. The profile covers under 200,000 distinct CDR3 sequences, with 25% to 30% appearing a single time and 3% to 3.5% taken by the ten largest. The sequenced sample consisted of blood. This chain uses TRBV12-3 or TRBV12-4 with TRBJ2-7, with 16 nucleotides matching TRBD2. The clonotype comes from a girl under 18 with multiple sclerosis. The CDR3 is CVSSLGLAGGSYEQYF. The CDR3 region has the DNA TGTGTCAGCAGTTTGGGACTAGCGGGAGGGTCCTACGAGCAGTACTTC.